The sample holds many counts of the clone carrying this T cell receptor (beta chain). This entry is derived from a study of T cells in Graves' hyperthyroidism and ophthalmopathy. Amplified TCR beta CDR3 regions came from RNA transcripts. HTBI primers were the set used in a first-round RT-PCR of the TCR CDR3. TCRdb reprocessed the multiplex PCR reads with MiXCR, giving one entry per CDR3 protein. The sample yields about 500,000 distinct CDR3 sequences, 16% seen once. V gave up 7 bases and J gave up 2 bases; unmatched junction bases: 7. The CDR3 is 15 residues long. Germline V gives CDR1 KGHDR, CDR2 SFDVKD.

Source material: blood. The TCR originated in a woman aged 18-30 years with Graves' hyperthyroidism. The chain is built from TRBV24-1 and TRBJ2-3; 8 nucleotides match TRBD2. The CDR3 region is CATSPSGGLTDTQYF. CDR3 DNA sequence: TGTGCCACCAGCCCTTCGGGGGGGCTCACAGATACGCAGTATTTT.